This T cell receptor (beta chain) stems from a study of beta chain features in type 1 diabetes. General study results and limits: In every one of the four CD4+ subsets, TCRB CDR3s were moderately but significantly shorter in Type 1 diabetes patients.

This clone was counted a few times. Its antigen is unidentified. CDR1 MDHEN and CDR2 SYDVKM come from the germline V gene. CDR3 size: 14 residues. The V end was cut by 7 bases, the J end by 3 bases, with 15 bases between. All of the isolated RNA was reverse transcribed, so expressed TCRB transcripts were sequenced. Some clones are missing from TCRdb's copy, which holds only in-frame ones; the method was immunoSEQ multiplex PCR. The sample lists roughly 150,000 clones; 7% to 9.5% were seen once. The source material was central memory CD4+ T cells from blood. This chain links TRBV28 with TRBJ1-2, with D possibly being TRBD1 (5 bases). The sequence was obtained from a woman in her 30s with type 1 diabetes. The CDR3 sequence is CASTDPTAHYGYTF. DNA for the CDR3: TGTGCCAGCACCGATCCGACAGCCCACTATGGCTACACCTTC.